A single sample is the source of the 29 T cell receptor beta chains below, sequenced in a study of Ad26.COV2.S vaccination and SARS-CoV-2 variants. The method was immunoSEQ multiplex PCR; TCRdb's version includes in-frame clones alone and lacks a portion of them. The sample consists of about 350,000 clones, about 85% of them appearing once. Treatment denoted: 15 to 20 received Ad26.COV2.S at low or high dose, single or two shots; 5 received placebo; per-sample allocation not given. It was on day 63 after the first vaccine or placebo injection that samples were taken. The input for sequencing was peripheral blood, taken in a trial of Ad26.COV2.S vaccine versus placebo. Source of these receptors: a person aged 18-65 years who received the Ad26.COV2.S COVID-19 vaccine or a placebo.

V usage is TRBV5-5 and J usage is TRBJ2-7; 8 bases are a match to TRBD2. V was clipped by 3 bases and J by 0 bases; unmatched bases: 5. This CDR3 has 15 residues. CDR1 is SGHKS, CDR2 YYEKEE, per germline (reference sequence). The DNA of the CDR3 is TGTGCCAGCAGCTCCCGGGGGGGCAGCTCCTACGAGCAGTACTTC. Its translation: CASSSRGGSSYEQYF.

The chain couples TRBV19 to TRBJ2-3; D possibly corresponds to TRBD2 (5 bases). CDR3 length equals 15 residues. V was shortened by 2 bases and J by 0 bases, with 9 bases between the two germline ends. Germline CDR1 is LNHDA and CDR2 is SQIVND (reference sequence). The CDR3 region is CASSIWTASTDTQYF. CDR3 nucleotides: TGTGCCAGTAGTATATGGACTGCTAGCACAGATACGCAGTATTTT. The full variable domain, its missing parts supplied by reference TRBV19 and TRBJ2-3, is DGGITQSPKYLFRKEGQNVTLSCEQNLNHDAMYWYRQDPGQGLRLIYYSQIVNDFQKGDIAEGYSVSREKKESFPLTVTSAQKNPTAFYLCASSIWTASTDTQYFGPGTRLTVL.

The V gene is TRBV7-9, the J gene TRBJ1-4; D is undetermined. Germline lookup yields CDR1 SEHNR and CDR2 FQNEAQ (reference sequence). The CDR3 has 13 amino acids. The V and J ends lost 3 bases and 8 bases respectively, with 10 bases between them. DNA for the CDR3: TGTGCCAGCAGCTTGCCAGTCGGGGAAAAACTGTTTTTT. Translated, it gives CASSLPVGEKLFF. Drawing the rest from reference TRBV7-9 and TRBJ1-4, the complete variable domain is DTGVSQNPRHKITKRGQNVTFRCDPISEHNRLYWYRQTLGQGPEFLTYFQNEAQLEKSRLLSDRFSAERPKGSFSTLEIQRTEQGDSAMYLCASSLPVGEKLFFGSGTQLSVL.

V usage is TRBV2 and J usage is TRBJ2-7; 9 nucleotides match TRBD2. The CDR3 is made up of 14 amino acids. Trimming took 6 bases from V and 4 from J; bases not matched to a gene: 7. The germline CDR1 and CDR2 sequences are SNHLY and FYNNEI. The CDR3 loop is CASSAGAGGYEQYF. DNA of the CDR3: TGTGCCAGCAGCGCGGGAGCGGGGGGTTACGAGCAGTACTTC.

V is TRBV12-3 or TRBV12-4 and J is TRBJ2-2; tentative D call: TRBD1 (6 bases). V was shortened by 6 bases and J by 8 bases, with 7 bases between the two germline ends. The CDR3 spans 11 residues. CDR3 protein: CASRQGGELFF. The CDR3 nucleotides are TGTGCCAGCAGACAGGGAGGGGAGCTGTTTTTT.

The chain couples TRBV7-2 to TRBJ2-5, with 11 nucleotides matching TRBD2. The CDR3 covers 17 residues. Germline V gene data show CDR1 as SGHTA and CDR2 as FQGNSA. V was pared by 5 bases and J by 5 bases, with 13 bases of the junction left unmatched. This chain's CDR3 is CASSPTLSGGAMETQYF. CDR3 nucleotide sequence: TGTGCCAGCAGCCCTACGCTTAGCGGGGGGGCCATGGAGACCCAGTACTTC.

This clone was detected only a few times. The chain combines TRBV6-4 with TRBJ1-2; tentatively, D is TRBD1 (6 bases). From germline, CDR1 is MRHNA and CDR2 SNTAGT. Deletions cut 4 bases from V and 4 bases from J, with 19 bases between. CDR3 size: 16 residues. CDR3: CASSADRPAYSYGYTF. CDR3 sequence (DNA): TGTGCCAGCAGTGCGGACAGACCGGCATATTCCTATGGCTACACCTTC.

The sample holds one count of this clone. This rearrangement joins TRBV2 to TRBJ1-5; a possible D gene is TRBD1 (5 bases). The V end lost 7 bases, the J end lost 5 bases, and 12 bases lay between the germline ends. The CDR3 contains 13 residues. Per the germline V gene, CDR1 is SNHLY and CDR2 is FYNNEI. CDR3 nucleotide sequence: TGTGCCAGCAATTCGGGGGTTCATCAGCCCCAGCATTTT. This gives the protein CASNSGVHQPQHF.

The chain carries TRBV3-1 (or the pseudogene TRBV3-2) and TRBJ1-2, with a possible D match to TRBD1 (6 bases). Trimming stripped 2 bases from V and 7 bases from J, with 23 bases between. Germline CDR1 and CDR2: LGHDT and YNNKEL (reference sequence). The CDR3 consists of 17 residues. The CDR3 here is CASSQKFGAQGGFGYTF. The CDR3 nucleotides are TGTGCCAGCAGCCAAAAGTTCGGAGCACAGGGCGGCTTTGGCTACACCTTC.

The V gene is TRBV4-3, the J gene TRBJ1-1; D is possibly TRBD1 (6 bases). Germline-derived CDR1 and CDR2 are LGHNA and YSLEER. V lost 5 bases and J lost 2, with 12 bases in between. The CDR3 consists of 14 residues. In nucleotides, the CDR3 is TGCGCCAGCAGCGAAGGGGGGCCCAACACTGAAGCTTTCTTT. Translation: CASSEGGPNTEAFF.

This chain's CDR3 is CASSLPGFSGNTIYF. DNA of the CDR3: TGTGCCAGCAGCCTACCTGGCTTCTCTGGAAACACCATATATTTT. The genes are TRBV6-6 and TRBJ1-3; D is unclear. Germline values: CDR1 MNHNY, CDR2 SVGAGI (reference sequence). CDR3 length: 15 amino acids. V was cut by 6 bases and J by 0 bases, with 12 bases left in between.

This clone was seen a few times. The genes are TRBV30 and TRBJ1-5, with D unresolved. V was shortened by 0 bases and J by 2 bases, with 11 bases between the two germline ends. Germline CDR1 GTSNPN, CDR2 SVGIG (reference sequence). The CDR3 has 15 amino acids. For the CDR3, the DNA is TGTGCCTGGAGTGTACAAGTCGTGGGCAATCAGCCCCAGCATTTT. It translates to CAWSVQVVGNQPQHF.

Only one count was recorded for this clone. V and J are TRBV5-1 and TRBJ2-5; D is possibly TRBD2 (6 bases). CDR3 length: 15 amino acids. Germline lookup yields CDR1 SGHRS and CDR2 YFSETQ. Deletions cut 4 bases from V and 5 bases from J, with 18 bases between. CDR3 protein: CASSRDLQTGETQYF. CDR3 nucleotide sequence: TGCGCCAGCAGCCGGGACTTACAAACGGGGGAGACCCAGTACTTC.

CDR3 DNA sequence: TGCGCCAGCAGCCAGGAGGGGAACTTCTACAATGAGCAGTTCTTC. Protein: CASSQEGNFYNEQFF. The chain combines TRBV5-1 with TRBJ2-1; D is possibly TRBD2 (6 bases). Germline values: CDR1 SGHRS, CDR2 YFSETQ. V was shortened by 4 bases and J by 3 bases, with 14 bases between the two germline ends. This CDR3 region has 15 residues.

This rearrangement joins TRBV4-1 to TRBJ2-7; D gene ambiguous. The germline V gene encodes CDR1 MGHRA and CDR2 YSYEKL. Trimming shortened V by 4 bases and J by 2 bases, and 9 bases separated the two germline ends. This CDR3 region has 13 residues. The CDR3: CASSPDETYEQYF. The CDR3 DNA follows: TGCGCCAGCAGCCCCGATGAGACCTACGAGCAGTACTTC.

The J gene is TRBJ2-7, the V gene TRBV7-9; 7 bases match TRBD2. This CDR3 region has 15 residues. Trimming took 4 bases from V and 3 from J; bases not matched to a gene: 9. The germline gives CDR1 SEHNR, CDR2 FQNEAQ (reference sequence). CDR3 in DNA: TGTGCCAGCAGCTCCGCCCTAGCGGAGAACTACGAGCAGTACTTC. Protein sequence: CASSSALAENYEQYF.

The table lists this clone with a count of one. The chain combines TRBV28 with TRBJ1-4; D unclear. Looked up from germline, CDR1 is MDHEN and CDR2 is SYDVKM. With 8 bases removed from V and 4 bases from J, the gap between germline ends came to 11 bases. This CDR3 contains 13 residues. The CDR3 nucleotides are TGTGCCAGCTGGGCGTATGGTAATGAAAAACTGTTTTTT. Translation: CASWAYGNEKLFF.

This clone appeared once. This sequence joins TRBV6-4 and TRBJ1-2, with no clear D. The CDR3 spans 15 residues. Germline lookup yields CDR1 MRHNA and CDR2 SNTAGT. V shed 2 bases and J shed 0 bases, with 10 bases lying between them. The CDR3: CASSDGSGANYGYTF. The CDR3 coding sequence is TGTGCCAGCAGTGACGGTTCCGGGGCTAACTATGGCTACACCTTC.

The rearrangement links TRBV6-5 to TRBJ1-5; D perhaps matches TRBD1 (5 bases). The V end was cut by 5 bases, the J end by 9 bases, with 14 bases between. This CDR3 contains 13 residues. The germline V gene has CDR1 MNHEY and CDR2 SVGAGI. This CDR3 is CASSRAGGGPQHF. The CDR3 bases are TGTGCCAGCAGTAGAGCCGGGGGGGGGCCCCAGCATTTT.

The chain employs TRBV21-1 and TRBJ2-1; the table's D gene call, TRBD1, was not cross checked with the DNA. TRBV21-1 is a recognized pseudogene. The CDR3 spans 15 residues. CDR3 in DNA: TGTGCCAGCAGCAAAAGTGGCTCCCCCTACAATGAGCAGTTCTTC. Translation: CASSKSGSPYNEQFF.

The CDR3 reads CASSSRQGTYEQYF. CDR3 sequence (DNA): TGTGCCAGTAGTTCGAGACAGGGAACCTACGAGCAGTACTTC. The chain has TRBV19 and TRBJ2-7; 7 bases agree with TRBD1. J gave up 2 bases and V 5 bases, and 6 bases lay outside the gene matches. The germline CDR1 and CDR2 sequences are LNHDA and SQIVND (reference sequence). The CDR3 spans 14 residues.

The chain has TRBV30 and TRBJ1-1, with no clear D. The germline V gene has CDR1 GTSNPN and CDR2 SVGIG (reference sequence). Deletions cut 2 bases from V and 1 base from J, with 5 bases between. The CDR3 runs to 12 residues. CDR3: CAWSKGNTEAFF. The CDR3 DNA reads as TGTGCCTGGAGTAAAGGGAACACTGAAGCTTTCTTT.

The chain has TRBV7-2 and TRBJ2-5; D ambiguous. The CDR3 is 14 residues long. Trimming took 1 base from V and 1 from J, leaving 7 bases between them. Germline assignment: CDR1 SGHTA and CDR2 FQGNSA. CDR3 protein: CASSLGRAQETQYF. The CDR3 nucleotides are TGTGCCAGCAGCTTAGGAAGGGCCCAAGAGACCCAGTACTTC.

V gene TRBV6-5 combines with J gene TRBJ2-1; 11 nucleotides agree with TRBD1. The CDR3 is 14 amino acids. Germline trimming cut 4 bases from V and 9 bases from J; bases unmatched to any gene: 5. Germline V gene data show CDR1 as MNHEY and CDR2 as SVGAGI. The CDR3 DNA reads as TGTGCCAGCAGTTCGGACAGGGGGCTGGGTGAGCAGTTCTTC. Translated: CASSSDRGLGEQFF.

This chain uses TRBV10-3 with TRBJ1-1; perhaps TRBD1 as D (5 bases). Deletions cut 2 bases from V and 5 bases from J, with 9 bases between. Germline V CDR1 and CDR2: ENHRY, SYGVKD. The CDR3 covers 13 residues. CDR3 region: CAISETTGTEAFF. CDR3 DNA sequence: TGTGCCATCAGTGAGACTACAGGAACTGAAGCTTTCTTT.

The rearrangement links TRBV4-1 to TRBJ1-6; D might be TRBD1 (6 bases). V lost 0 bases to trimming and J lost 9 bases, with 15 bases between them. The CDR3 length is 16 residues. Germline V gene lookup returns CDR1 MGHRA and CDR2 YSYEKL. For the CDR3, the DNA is TGCGCCAGCAGCCAAGAGGTAGGGGGGCCGATTTCACCCCTCCACTTT. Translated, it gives CASSQEVGGPISPLHF.

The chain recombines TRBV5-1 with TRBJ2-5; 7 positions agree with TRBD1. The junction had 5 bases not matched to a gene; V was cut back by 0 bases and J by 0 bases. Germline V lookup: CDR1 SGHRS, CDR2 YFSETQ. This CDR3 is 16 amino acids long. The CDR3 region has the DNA TGCGCCAGCAGCTTGGGGTCACAGGGGCACCAAGAGACCCAGTACTTC. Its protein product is CASSLGSQGHQETQYF.

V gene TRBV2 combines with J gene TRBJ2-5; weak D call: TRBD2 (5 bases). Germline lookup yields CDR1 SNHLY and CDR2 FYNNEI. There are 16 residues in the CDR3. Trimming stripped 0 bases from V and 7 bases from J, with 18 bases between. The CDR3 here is CASSEAEVFRRRTQYF. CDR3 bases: TGTGCCAGCAGTGAAGCGGAGGTGTTCCGTCGGAGGACCCAGTACTTC.

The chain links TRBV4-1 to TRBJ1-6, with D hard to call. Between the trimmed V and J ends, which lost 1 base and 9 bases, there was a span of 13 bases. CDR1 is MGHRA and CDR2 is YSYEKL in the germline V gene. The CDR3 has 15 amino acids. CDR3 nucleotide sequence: TGCGCCAGCAGCCAAGGGTCCCTCACTGGTTCACCCCTCCACTTT. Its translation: CASSQGSLTGSPLHF.